This T cell receptor beta chain is drawn from a study of T cell responses to AZD1222 COVID-19 vaccine. The ends were cut back, 2 bases at V and 7 bases at J, with 13 bases in the middle. This CDR3 contains 15 residues. Germline CDR1 is SGHDT and CDR2 is YYEEEE. The protocol was immunoSEQ multiplex PCR, while the TCRdb copy is restricted to in-frame clones and leaves out a portion. The sample carries about 160,000 clones, 90% to 95% recorded once. Here the sequenced sample was peripheral blood, taken on day 0 of AZD1222 vaccination. J is TRBJ1-6 and V is TRBV5-6; no definite D call. The sequence came from an adult in good health. The CDR3 region is CASSLSLGLNSPLHF. DNA of the CDR3: TGTGCCAGCAGCTTATCCCTCGGCTTAAATTCACCCCTCCACTTT.